This TCR beta chain originates from a study of blood T cell repertoires in COVID-19. Study-wide background: There were acute and convalescent COVID-19 samples, and they came from the United States, Italy and Spain. PBMCs, B-cell-depleted T cells, or T cells provided the cDNA or gDNA that made up the material.

Measured with immunoSEQ multiplex PCR; TCRdb has only the in-frame clones, and not every one. The sample carries about 170,000 clones, over 80% recorded once. This receptor was taken from an elderly woman with COVID-19, enrolled during active disease. Sequencing was done on a sample of peripheral blood.

The DNA of the CDR3 is TGTGCCAGCGGGGACACAACTAATGAAAAACTGTTTTTT. It specifies CASGDTTNEKLFF. V and J are TRBV2 and TRBJ1-4; tentatively, D is TRBD1 (6 bases). The CDR3 runs to 13 residues. CDR1 SNHLY and CDR2 FYNNEI come from the germline V gene. V dropped 8 bases and J dropped 0 bases, with 7 bases sitting between them. Supplemented by reference TRBV2 and TRBJ1-4, the full variable domain reads EPEVTQTPSHQVTQMGQEVILRCVPISNHLYFYWYRQILGQKVEFLVSFYNNEISEKSEIFDDQFSVERPDGSNFTLKIRSTKLEDSAMYFCASGDTTNEKLFFGSGTQLSVL.